The 22 T cell receptor beta chains in this list originate from one sample, sequenced in a study of blood T cell repertoires in COVID-19. Data came from immunoSEQ multiplex PCR; TCRdb stores just in-frame clones and leaves some out. The repertoire includes about 39,000 clones, more than 65% of them detected once, and approximately 23% sits in the top ten. Material: peripheral blood. All receptors come from a man between 65 and 79 years old with acute or convalescent COVID-19.

CDR3: CASGARGGNEQFF. The CDR3 region has the DNA TGTGCCAGTGGGGCGCGGGGAGGCAATGAGCAGTTCTTC. This sequence joins TRBV6-5 and TRBJ2-1; perhaps TRBD2 as D (6 bases). The CDR3 is made up of 13 amino acids. Germline CDR1 and CDR2: MNHEY and SVGAGI. V lost 9 bases to trimming and J lost 6 bases, with 15 bases between them.

This clone was seen only a few times. The chain has TRBV28 and TRBJ1-1, with D possibly TRBD1 on 6 matching bases. Germline CDR1 is MDHEN and CDR2 is SYDVKM. The CDR3 is 16 amino acids. V lost 2 bases and J 2 bases, leaving 15 bases between the germline ends. The CDR3 protein is CASSLGPRDINTEAFF. The CDR3 DNA follows: TGTGCCAGCAGTTTAGGGCCCCGGGACATAAACACTGAAGCTTTCTTT.

This chain joins TRBV28 and TRBJ2-3; 12 bases map to TRBD2. The CDR3 contains 18 residues. With V trimmed by 3 bases and J by 4 bases, 11 bases remained unmatched. CDR1 is MDHEN and CDR2 is SYDVKM in the germline V gene. The CDR3 DNA reads TGTGCCAGCAGTTTGCCCCGAACGACTAGCGGGAGCGCAGATACGCAGTATTTT. Amino acids: CASSLPRTTSGSADTQYF. The full variable domain, in which reference TRBV28 and TRBJ2-3 provide the parts outside the CDR3, is DVKVTQSSRYLVKRTGEKVFLECVQDMDHENMFWYRQDPGLGLRLIYFSYDVKMKEKGDIPEGYSVSREKKERFSLILESASTNQTSMYLCASSLPRTTSGSADTQYFGPGTRLTVL.

This chain links TRBV7-9 with TRBJ1-1, with TRBD1 matching 12 bases. This CDR3 is 19 amino acids long. The trim removed 5 bases at V and 0 bases at J, leaving 13 bases unmatched. The germline CDR1 and CDR2 sequences are SEHNR and FQNEAQ (reference sequence). CDR3 in DNA: TGTGCCAGCAGCGGGGACAGGGGGCGCGGGTCTACCTTGAACACTGAAGCTTTCTTT. This encodes CASSGDRGRGSTLNTEAFF.

The rearrangement uses TRBV5-1 and TRBJ2-2; D is perhaps TRBD1 (5 bases). The CDR3 contains 13 residues. V lost 3 bases and J 7 bases, leaving 10 bases between the germline ends. Germline-derived CDR1 and CDR2 are SGHRS and YFSETQ. The CDR3 DNA reads as TGCGCCAGCAGCTATCTAGGGGACGGGGAGCTGTTTTTT. This sequence encodes CASSYLGDGELFF. Filled out from reference TRBV5-1 and TRBJ2-2, the complete variable domain reads KAGVTQTPRYLIKTRGQQVTLSCSPISGHRSVSWYQQTPGQGLQFLFEYFSETQRNKGNFPGRFSGRQFSNSRSEMNVSTLELGDSALYLCASSYLGDGELFFGEGSRLTVL.

The rearrangement links TRBV11-2 to TRBJ1-2; tentatively, D is TRBD1 (5 bases). CDR3 length equals 14 residues. The germline V gene encodes CDR1 SGHAT and CDR2 FQNNGV. The V end was cut by 4 bases, the J end by 2 bases, with 11 bases between. The CDR3 DNA follows: TGTGCCAGCAGCTCGGGCGGGGGGAACTATGGCTACACCTTC. This encodes CASSSGGGNYGYTF.

The chain combines TRBV29-1 with TRBJ2-2; the D gene is possibly TRBD1 (5 bases). This CDR3 spans 14 amino acids. Per germline, CDR1 SQVTM and CDR2 ANQGSEA. Between the trimmed V and J ends, which lost 6 bases and 5 bases, there was a span of 16 bases. The CDR3 nucleotides are TGCAGCGTGACGTGGGGCTCCCAGACCGGGGAGCTGTTTTTT. Its protein is CSVTWGSQTGELFF.

As DNA, the CDR3 is TGTGCCACCAGTGAAGGGACAGGGGTCCACAATGAGCAGTTCTTC. Residues: CATSEGTGVHNEQFF. The genes are TRBV24-1 and TRBJ2-1; 10 bases line up with TRBD1. The CDR3 length is 15 residues. Trimming removed 4 bases from V and 5 bases from J; junction bases left unmatched: 4. From germline, CDR1 is KGHDR and CDR2 SFDVKD.

J is TRBJ2-1 and V is TRBV11-2; D unclear. Per germline, CDR1 SGHAT and CDR2 FQNNGV. V was shortened by 3 bases and J by 7 bases, with 10 bases between the two germline ends. The length of the CDR3 is 13 residues. As DNA, the CDR3 is TGTGCCAGCAGCTTTCGGGTAGTAAATGAGCAGTTCTTC. Amino acids: CASSFRVVNEQFF.

The DNA of the CDR3 is TGTGCCAGCAGCCAGGGTCCGACGGCAGGACGAAGAGGAGATACGCAGTATTTT. Its protein is CASSQGPTAGRRGDTQYF. This chain uses TRBV7-9 with TRBJ2-3; D may be TRBD1 (5 bases). Germline CDR1 reads SEHNR; CDR2 reads FQNEAQ (reference sequence). The V gene lost 5 bases and the J gene lost 5 bases, with 26 bases spanning the gap. This CDR3 has 18 residues.

The V and J genes are TRBV7-9 and TRBJ2-3; 9 nucleotides line up with TRBD2. Trimming at V came to 5 bases and at J to 4 bases, leaving 7 bases not matched to a gene. This CDR3 is built from 15 residues. CDR1 SEHNR and CDR2 FQNEAQ come from the germline V gene (reference sequence). The chain's CDR3 is CASSLVAGDADTQYF. The CDR3 nucleotides are TGTGCCAGCAGCCTGGTAGCGGGAGACGCAGATACGCAGTATTTT.

V usage is TRBV9 and J usage is TRBJ1-5; no firm D call. CDR1 SGDLS and CDR2 YYNGEE come from the germline V gene. V gave up 4 bases and J gave up 5 bases, with 10 bases separating them. This CDR3 region has 13 residues. The CDR3 region is CASSWSADQPQHF. CDR3 DNA sequence: TGTGCCAGCAGCTGGTCAGCGGATCAGCCCCAGCATTTT.

The chain uses TRBV7-9 and TRBJ1-5; 8 bases are a match to TRBD1. Germline trimming cut 5 bases from V and 0 bases from J; bases unmatched to any gene: 9. The germline V gene has CDR1 SEHNR and CDR2 FQNEAQ (reference sequence). CDR3 length: 17 residues. CDR3 sequence (DNA): TGTGCCAGCAGCCGGGACAGGATGGGTGCTAGCAATCAGCCCCAGCATTTT. Amino acid sequence: CASSRDRMGASNQPQHF.

This chain uses TRBV7-3 with TRBJ1-1; unclear D gene. Trimming pared 2 bases from V and 0 bases from J, leaving 10 bases between. Germline V gene sequence: CDR1 SGHTA, CDR2 FQGTGA. The CDR3 sequence is 15 residues long. DNA for the CDR3: TGTGCCAGCAGCTTAGGAGGCAGTCTGAACACTGAAGCTTTCTTT. The encoded protein is CASSLGGSLNTEAFF.

The chain is built from TRBV7-2 and TRBJ2-2, with D possibly TRBD1 on 5 matching bases. The V end lost 2 bases, the J end lost 1 base, and 5 bases lay between the germline ends. This CDR3 has 14 residues. Germline-derived CDR1 and CDR2 are SGHTA and FQGNSA. Here the CDR3 reads CASSLQGNTGELFF. In nucleotides, the CDR3 is TGTGCCAGCAGCTTACAGGGGAACACCGGGGAGCTGTTTTTT.

The rearrangement uses TRBV5-1 and TRBJ2-1; 8 bases match TRBD1. The CDR3 is 15 residues long. V gave up 4 bases and J gave up 2 bases; unmatched junction bases: 5. Germline lookup yields CDR1 SGHRS and CDR2 YFSETQ. The CDR3 DNA follows: TGCGCCAGCAGCGACACAGGGGGGCCCTACAATGAGCAGTTCTTC. Protein sequence: CASSDTGGPYNEQFF.

The chain is built from TRBV7-2 and TRBJ1-1; D ambiguous. Per germline, CDR1 SGHTA and CDR2 FQGNSA. The length of the CDR3 is 15 residues. V was pared by 3 bases and J by 0 bases, with 11 bases between. The CDR3 region is CASSFSGGLNTEAFF. CDR3 nucleotides: TGTGCCAGCAGCTTTTCGGGAGGCTTGAACACTGAAGCTTTCTTT.

The V call is TRBV19, the J call TRBJ1-5; unclear D gene. The germline gives CDR1 LNHDA, CDR2 SQIVND (reference sequence). The germline V and J ends were trimmed by 6 bases and 1 base, with 16 bases remaining between them. The CDR3 has 16 amino acids. Here the CDR3 reads CASRVEGGISNQPQHF. As DNA, the CDR3 is TGTGCCAGTAGGGTCGAGGGAGGGATAAGCAATCAGCCCCAGCATTTT.

DNA for the CDR3: TGTGCCAGCAGTTTGGGGGGAGGCGATGGCTACACCTTC. Its translation: CASSLGGGDGYTF. The chain has TRBV27 and TRBJ1-2, with D maybe TRBD1 (5 bases). This CDR3 has 13 amino acids. Between the trimmed V and J ends, which lost 3 bases and 6 bases, there was a span of 11 bases. In germline, CDR1 is MNHEY, CDR2 SMNVEV (reference sequence).

This chain links TRBV4-3 with TRBJ2-2; tentative D call: TRBD1 (5 bases). Per the germline V gene, CDR1 is LGHNA and CDR2 is YSLEER. This CDR3 spans 16 amino acids. Trimming pared 0 bases from V and 3 bases from J, leaving 11 bases between. DNA for the CDR3: TGCGCCAGCAGCCAAGAGGACAATCCGGACACCGGGGAGCTGTTTTTT. It codes for CASSQEDNPDTGELFF.

V gene TRBV6-5 combines with J gene TRBJ2-7, with a tentative D call TRBD1 (6 bases). CDR3 size: 13 residues. Germline V lookup: CDR1 MNHEY, CDR2 SVGAGI. Trimming left V 6 bases short and J 3 bases short, with 12 bases between. Written as DNA, the CDR3 is TGTGCCAGCAGCCGGACAGTCCTCTACGAGCAGTACTTC. Residues: CASSRTVLYEQYF.

The chain links TRBV5-1 to TRBJ2-7, with 8 bases matching TRBD1. This CDR3 region has 14 residues. V was pared by 4 bases and J by 6 bases, with 9 bases of the junction left unmatched. Germline CDR1 and CDR2: SGHRS and YFSETQ. CDR3 bases: TGCGCCAGCAGCGGAATACCGGGACAGGCCGAGCAGTACTTC. Residues: CASSGIPGQAEQYF. The complete variable domain, with remaining parts taken from reference TRBV5-1 and TRBJ2-7, reads KAGVTQTPRYLIKTRGQQVTLSCSPISGHRSVSWYQQTPGQGLQFLFEYFSETQRNKGNFPGRFSGRQFSNSRSEMNVSTLELGDSALYLCASSGIPGQAEQYFGPGTRLTVT.